These T cell receptor beta chains were read from a single sample in a study of cytomegalovirus exposure and HLA in healthy donors. Assay used: immunoSEQ multiplex PCR; TCRdb lists only in-frame clones, some missing. Of 250,000 to 350,000 clones in the sample, 86% were seen once. Sequences were obtained from PBMCs. These receptors all stem from a man aged 40-49 years in good health and CMV-seropositive. Each CDR3 is given with its conserved first and last residue. Fields, in order: clone size, V gene, D gene, J gene, CDR3 protein, CDR3 DNA. D genes are given only for firm matches. Clone size, where shown, is once, few, many, or a class for clones that have expanded.

NA	TRBV2	NA	TRBJ1-5	CASSEPNRVGNQPQHF	TGTGCCAGCAGTGAACCGAACCGGGTCGGCAATCAGCCCCAGCATTTT
NA	TRBV7-2	NA	TRBJ2-5	CASSFVGETQYF	TGTGCCAGCAGCTTCGTCGGAGAGACCCAGTACTTC
NA	TRBV6-1	TRBD1	TRBJ1-5	CASSEQGQISNQPQHF	TGTGCCAGCAGTGAGCAGGGACAGATTAGCAATCAGCCCCAGCATTTT
NA	TRBV28	NA	TRBJ2-3	CAITPESTDTQYF	TGTGCCATCACCCCAGAAAGCACAGATACGCAGTATTTT
once	TRBV19	NA	TRBJ2-7	CASSTAHEASSYEQYF	TGTGCCAGTAGTACCGCCCACGAGGCGAGCTCCTACGAGCAGTACTTC
NA	TRBV5-6	NA	TRBJ2-1	CASSWRLLIPNEQFF	TGTGCCAGCAGCTGGCGGCTACTTATACCCAATGAGCAGTTCTTC
NA	TRBV27	TRBD1	TRBJ1-4	CASTRQGGEKLFF	TGTGCCAGCACCCGACAGGGCGGTGAAAAACTGTTTTTT
NA	TRBV28	TRBD2	TRBJ2-3	CASSPSGREDTQYF	TGTGCCAGCAGCCCTAGCGGGAGGGAAGATACGCAGTATTTT
NA	TRBV7-3	TRBD2	TRBJ2-3	CASSLTSGSADTQYF	TGTGCCAGCAGCTTGACTAGCGGGAGTGCAGATACGCAGTATTTT
NA	TRBV6-5	TRBD1	TRBJ1-4	CASRPGDRDEKLFF	TGTGCCAGCAGACCCGGGGACAGGGACGAAAAACTGTTTTTT
NA	TRBV4-1	TRBD1	TRBJ2-1	CASSQGAQGVVNEQFF	TGCGCCAGCAGCCAAGGGGCACAGGGGGTGGTCAATGAGCAGTTCTTC
NA	TRBV9	NA	TRBJ2-7	CASSPPGSIGQQYF	TGTGCCAGCAGCCCCCCGGGATCCATTGGCCAGCAGTACTTC
NA	TRBV5-6	TRBD2	TRBJ2-3	CASSNLRTSGIPDTQYF	TGTGCCAGCAGCAACCTAAGGACTAGCGGGATCCCAGATACGCAGTATTTT
NA	TRBV28	NA	TRBJ2-2	CASSPNLSGLGGELFF	TGTGCCAGCAGTCCTAACCTTAGCGGATTAGGAGGGGAGCTGTTTTTT
NA	TRBV5-1	NA	TRBJ1-3	CASSLEYRTSNWDTIYF	TGCGCCAGCAGCTTGGAGTACAGGACCTCAAACTGGGACACCATATATTTT
NA	TRBV7-6	TRBD1	TRBJ2-2	CASSLAPNRGGTGELFF	TGTGCCAGCAGCTTAGCACCCAACAGGGGTGGCACCGGGGAGCTGTTTTTT
NA	TRBV28	NA	TRBJ1-5	CASSSGQGGNQPQHF	TGTGCCAGCAGTTCCGGACAAGGGGGCAATCAGCCCCAGCATTTT
once	TRBV2	TRBD1	TRBJ2-3	CASSYRGDTQYF	TGTGCCAGCAGTTACAGGGGCGATACGCAGTATTTT
NA	TRBV7-6	TRBD2	TRBJ2-7	CASSLGLAGYEQYF	TGTGCCAGCAGCTTAGGTCTAGCGGGTTACGAGCAGTACTTC
NA	TRBV6-6	TRBD2	TRBJ2-7	CASSYSSGGDEQYF	TGTGCCAGCAGTTACTCTAGCGGGGGCGACGAGCAGTACTTC
NA	TRBV5-4	NA	TRBJ2-6	CASSSQGAGANVLTF	TGTGCCAGCAGCTCACAGGGCGCTGGGGCCAACGTCCTGACTTTC
few	TRBV4-1	TRBD1	TRBJ1-1	CASSQPDRGNFNTEAFF	TGCGCCAGCAGCCAACCGGACAGGGGGAACTTTAACACTGAAGCTTTCTTT
NA	TRBV29-1	TRBD1	TRBJ1-6	CSVGDRIDSPLHF	TGCAGCGTTGGGGACAGGATAGACTCACCCCTCCACTTT